This T cell receptor (beta chain) was profiled in a study of blood T cell repertoires in COVID-19. Turning to the study itself: Acute-phase and convalescent COVID-19 samples originated in the United States, Italy and Spain. The cDNA or gDNA used as material had been derived from T cells, B-cell-depleted T cells, or PBMCs.

Seattle's cohort entered during active infection and was followed longitudinally. From germline, CDR1 is SGHRS and CDR2 YFSETQ. This CDR3 contains 14 residues. Trimming pared 4 bases from V and 6 bases from J, leaving 16 bases between. As originally analysed: Amplification of reference gene primers was used by the study to estimate nucleated cell counts. Sequencing was performed with immunoSEQ multiplex PCR; in TCRdb, only in-frame clones are kept and a portion is missing. From that table come the V and J calls and clone size; the DNA was used to work out D and trimming. The data contain tens of thousands of clones, under 80% of them singletons.

This clonotype was sampled from a man between 65 and 85 years old with COVID-19, enrolled during active disease. Material: peripheral blood. V and J are TRBV5-1 and TRBJ1-1; D not resolved. In nucleotides, the CDR3 is TGCGCCAGCAGCCCGGACTTACTGACTCCTGAAGCTTTCTTT. Translating it yields CASSPDLLTPEAFF. Full variable domain (remainder filled in from reference TRBV5-1 and TRBJ1-1): KAGVTQTPRYLIKTRGQQVTLSCSPISGHRSVSWYQQTPGQGLQFLFEYFSETQRNKGNFPGRFSGRQFSNSRSEMNVSTLELGDSALYLCASSPDLLTPEAFFGQGTRLTVV.